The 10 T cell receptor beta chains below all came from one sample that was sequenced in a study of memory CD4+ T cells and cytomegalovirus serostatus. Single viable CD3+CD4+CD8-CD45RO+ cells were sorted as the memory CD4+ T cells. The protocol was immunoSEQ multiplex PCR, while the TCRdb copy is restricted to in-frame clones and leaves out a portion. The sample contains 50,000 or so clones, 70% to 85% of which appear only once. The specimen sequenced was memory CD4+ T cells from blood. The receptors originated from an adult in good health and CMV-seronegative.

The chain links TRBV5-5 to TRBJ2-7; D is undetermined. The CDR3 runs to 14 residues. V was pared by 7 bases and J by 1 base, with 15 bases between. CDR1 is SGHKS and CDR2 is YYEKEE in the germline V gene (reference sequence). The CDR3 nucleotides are TGTGCCAGCTCCCGCACGGTGTATTCCTACGAGCAGTACTTC. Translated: CASSRTVYSYEQYF.

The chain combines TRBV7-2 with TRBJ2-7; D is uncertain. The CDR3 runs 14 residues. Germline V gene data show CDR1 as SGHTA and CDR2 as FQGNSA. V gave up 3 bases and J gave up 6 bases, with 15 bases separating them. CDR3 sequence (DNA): TGTGCCAGCAGCTTCCAAGTTGCCGACTCCGAGCAGTACTTC. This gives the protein CASSFQVADSEQYF.

This chain's CDR3 is CASSFQGATYNSPLHF. In nucleotides, the CDR3 is TGTGCCAGCAGTTTTCAGGGGGCCACCTATAATTCACCCCTCCACTTT. The chain joins TRBV28 to TRBJ1-6, with TRBD1 identical over 8 bases. The trim removed 3 bases at V and 2 bases at J, leaving 3 bases unmatched. This CDR3 has 16 residues. Germline-derived CDR1 and CDR2 are MDHEN and SYDVKM.

The CDR3 sequence is CASSTGRGAREQYF. The CDR3 region has the DNA TGCGCCAGCAGCACGGGACGGGGAGCCAGGGAGCAGTACTTC. J is TRBJ2-7 and V is TRBV5-1, with D possibly called TRBD1 or TRBD2 (5 bases each). The germline V and J ends were trimmed by 4 bases and 7 bases, with 18 bases remaining between them. This CDR3 has 14 amino acids. The germline CDR1 and CDR2 sequences are SGHRS and YFSETQ.

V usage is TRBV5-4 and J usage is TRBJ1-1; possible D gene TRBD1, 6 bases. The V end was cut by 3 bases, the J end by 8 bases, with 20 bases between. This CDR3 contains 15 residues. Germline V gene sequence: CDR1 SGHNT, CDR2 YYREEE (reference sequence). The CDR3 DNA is TGTGCCAGCAGCTCGGGGGCCAGGGAGGGGTTGGAAGCTTTCTTT. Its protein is CASSSGAREGLEAFF.

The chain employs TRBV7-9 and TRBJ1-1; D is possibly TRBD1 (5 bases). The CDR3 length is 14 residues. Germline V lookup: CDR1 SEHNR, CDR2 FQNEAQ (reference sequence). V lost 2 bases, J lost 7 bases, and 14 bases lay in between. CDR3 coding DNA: TGTGCCAGCAGCTTACAGACAGCCGGGGGTGAAGCTTTCTTT. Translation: CASSLQTAGGEAFF. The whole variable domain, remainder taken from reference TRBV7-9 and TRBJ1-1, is DTGVSQNPRHKITKRGQNVTFRCDPISEHNRLYWYRQTLGQGPEFLTYFQNEAQLEKSRLLSDRFSAERPKGSFSTLEIQRTEQGDSAMYLCASSLQTAGGEAFFGQGTRLTVV.

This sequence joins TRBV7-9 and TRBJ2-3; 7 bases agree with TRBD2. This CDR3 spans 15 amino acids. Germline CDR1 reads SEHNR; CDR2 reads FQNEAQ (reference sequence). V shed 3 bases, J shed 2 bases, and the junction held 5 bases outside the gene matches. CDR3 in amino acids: CASSLQAGYTDTQYF. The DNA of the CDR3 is TGTGCCAGCAGCTTGCAAGCGGGGTACACAGATACGCAGTATTTT.

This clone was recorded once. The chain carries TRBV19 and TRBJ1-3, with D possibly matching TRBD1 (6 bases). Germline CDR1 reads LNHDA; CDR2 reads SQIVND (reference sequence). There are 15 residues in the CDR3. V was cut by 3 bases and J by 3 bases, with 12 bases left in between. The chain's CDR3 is CASSILGGLGNTIYF. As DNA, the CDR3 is TGTGCCAGTAGTATCCTGGGGGGCCTTGGAAACACCATATATTTT.

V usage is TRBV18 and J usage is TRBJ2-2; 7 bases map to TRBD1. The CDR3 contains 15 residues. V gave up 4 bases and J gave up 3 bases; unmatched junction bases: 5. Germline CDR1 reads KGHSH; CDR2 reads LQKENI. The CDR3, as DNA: TGTGCCAGCTCACTAGCCGGGACAGACACCGGGGAGCTGTTTTTT. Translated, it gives CASSLAGTDTGELFF.

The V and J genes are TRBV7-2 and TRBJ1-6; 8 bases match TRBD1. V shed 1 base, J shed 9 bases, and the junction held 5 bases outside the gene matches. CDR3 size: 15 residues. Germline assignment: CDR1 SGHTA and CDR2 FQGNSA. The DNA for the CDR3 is TGTGCCAGCAGCTTAGGACAGGGGAAAGTTTCACCCCTCCACTTT. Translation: CASSLGQGKVSPLHF.